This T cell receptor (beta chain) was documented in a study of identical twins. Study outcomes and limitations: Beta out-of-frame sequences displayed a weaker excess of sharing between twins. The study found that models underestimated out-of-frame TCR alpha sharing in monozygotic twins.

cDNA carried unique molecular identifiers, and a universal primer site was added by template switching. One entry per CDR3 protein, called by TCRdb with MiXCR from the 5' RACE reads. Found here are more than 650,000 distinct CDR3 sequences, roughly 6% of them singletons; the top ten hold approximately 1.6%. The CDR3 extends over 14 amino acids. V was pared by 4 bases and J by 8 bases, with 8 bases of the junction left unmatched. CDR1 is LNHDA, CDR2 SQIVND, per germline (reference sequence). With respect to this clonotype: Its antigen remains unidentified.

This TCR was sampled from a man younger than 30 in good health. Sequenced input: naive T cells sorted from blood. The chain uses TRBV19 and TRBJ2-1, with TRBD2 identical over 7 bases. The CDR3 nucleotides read TGTGCCAGTAGTAGCCCGGGACTATCGGATGAGCAGTTCTTC. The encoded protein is CASSSPGLSDEQFF.